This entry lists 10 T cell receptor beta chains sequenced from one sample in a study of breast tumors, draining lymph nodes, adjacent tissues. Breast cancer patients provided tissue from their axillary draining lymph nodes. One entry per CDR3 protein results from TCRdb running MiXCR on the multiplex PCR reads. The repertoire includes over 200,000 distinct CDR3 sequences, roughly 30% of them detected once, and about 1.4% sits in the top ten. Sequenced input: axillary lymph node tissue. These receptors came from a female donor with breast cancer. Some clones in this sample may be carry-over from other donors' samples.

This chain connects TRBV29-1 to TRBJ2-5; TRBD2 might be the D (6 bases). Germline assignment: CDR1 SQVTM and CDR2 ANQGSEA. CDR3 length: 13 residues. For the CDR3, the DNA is TGCAGTGCTAGGGCAGGGACTGGGGAGACCCAGTACTTC. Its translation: CSARAGTGETQYF.

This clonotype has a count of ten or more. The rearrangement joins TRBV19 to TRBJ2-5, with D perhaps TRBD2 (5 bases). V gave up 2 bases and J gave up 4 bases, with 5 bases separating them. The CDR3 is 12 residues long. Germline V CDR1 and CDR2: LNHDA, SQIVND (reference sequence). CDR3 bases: TGTGCCAGTAGTATAAGCGGAGAGACCCAGTACTTC. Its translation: CASSISGETQYF.

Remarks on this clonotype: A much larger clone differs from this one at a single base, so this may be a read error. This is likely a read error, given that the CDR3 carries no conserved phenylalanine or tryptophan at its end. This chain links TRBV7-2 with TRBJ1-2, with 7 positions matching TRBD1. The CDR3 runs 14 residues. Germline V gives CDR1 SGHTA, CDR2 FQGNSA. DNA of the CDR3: TGTGCCGGCAGCCCAGCTGGACAGGACTATGGCTACACCCTC. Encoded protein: CAGSPAGQDYGYTL.

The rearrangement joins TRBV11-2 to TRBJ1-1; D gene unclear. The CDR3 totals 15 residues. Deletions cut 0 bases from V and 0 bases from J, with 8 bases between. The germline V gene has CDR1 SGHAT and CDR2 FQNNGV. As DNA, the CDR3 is TGTGCCAGCAGCTTAGATGGGCTAATGAACACTGAAGCTTTCTTT. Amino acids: CASSLDGLMNTEAFF.

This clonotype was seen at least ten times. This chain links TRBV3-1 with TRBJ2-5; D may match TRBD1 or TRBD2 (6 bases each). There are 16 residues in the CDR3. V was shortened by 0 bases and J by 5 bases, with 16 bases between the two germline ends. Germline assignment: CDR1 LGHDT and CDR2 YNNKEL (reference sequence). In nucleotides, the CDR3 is TGTGCCAGCAGCCAAGATTGGGGGGCCCCGGTGGAGACCCAGTACTTC. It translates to CASSQDWGAPVETQYF.

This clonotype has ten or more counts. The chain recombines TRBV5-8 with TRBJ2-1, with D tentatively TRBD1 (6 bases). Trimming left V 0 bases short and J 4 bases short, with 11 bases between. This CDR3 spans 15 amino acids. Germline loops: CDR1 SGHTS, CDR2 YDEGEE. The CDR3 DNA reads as TGTGCCAGCAGCTTGGTTGGGACAAATTACAATGAGCAGTTCTTC. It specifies CASSLVGTNYNEQFF.

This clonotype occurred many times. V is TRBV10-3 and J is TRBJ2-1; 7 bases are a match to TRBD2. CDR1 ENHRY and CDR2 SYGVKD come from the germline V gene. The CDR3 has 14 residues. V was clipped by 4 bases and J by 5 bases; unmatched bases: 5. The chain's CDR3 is CAISALAENNEQFF. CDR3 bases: TGTGCCATCAGTGCCCTAGCGGAAAACAATGAGCAGTTCTTC.

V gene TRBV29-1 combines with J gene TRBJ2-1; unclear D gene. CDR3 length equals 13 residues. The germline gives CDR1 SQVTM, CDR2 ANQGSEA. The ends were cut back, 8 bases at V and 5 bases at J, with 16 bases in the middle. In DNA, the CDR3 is TGCAGCTTGGTGGTCGGGTGGGACAATGAGCAGTTCTTC. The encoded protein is CSLVVGWDNEQFF.

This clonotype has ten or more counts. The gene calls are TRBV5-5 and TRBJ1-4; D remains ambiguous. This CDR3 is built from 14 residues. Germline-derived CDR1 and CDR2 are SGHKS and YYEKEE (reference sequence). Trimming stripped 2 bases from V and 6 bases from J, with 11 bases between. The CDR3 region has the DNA TGTGCCAGCAGCTTTGTCGGTGGCGATGAAAAACTGTTTTTT. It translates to CASSFVGGDEKLFF.

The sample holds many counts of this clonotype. DNA for the CDR3: TGTGCCAGCAGCCGTCCGGGACAGGGGATATACGAGCAGTACTTC. Residues: CASSRPGQGIYEQYF. V usage is TRBV7-9 and J usage is TRBJ2-7; 10 nucleotides agree with TRBD1. The CDR3 contains 15 residues. V lost 5 bases to trimming and J lost 4 bases; unmatched junction nucleotides: 8. From germline, CDR1 is SEHNR and CDR2 FQNEAQ (reference sequence).